This T cell receptor beta chain was sequenced in a study of T cell changes during pregnancy in multiple sclerosis. Looked up from germline, CDR1 is KGHSH and CDR2 is LQKENI. The CDR3 length is 12 residues. Trimming pared 2 bases from V and 7 bases from J, leaving 5 bases between. Sequenced by immunoSEQ multiplex PCR; TCRdb stores in-frame clones only, minus some. The sample carries 95,000 to 100,000 clones, 91% recorded once. The chain joins TRBV18 to TRBJ2-2; D is undetermined. Sequencing used peripheral blood, obtained in the second trimester of pregnancy. This TCR was sampled from a female donor with multiple sclerosis, enrolled in a pregnancy study. CDR3 sequence (DNA): TGTGCCAGCTCACCAGGCCGCGGGGAGCTGTTTTTT. It codes for CASSPGRGELFF.